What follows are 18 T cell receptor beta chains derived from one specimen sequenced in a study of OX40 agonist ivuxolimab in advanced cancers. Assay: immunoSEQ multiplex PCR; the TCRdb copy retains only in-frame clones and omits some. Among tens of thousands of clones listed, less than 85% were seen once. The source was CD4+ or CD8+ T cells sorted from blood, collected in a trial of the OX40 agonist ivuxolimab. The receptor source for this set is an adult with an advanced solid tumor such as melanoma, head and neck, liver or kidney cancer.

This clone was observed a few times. The CDR3 coding sequence is TGCGCCAGCAGCCAAGATCTCAGGGGCACTCAGCCCCAGCATTTT. As protein: CASSQDLRGTQPQHF. This chain uses TRBV4-1 with TRBJ1-5, with D possibly being TRBD1 (6 bases). The CDR3 runs 15 residues. Germline CDR1 is MGHRA and CDR2 is YSYEKL. Trimming removed 0 bases at V and 6 bases at J, with 12 bases between.

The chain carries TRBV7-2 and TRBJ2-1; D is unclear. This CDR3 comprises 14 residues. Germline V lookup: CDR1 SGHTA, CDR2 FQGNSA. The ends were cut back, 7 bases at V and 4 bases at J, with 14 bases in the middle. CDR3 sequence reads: CASTPRSSYNEQFF. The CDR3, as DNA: TGTGCCAGCACCCCCAGGTCCTCGTACAATGAGCAGTTCTTC.

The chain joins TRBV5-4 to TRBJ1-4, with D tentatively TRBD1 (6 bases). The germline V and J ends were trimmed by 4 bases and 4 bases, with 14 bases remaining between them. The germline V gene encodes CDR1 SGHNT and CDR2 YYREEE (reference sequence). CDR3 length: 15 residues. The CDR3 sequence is CASSSGGALNEKLFF. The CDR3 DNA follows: TGTGCCAGCAGCAGTGGGGGCGCCCTTAATGAAAAACTGTTTTTT.

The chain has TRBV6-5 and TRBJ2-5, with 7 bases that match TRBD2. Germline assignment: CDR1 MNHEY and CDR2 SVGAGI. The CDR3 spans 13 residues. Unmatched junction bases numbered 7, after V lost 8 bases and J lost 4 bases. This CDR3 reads CASQSGGGETQYF. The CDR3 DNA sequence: TGTGCCAGCCAGTCTGGCGGGGGAGAGACCCAGTACTTC.

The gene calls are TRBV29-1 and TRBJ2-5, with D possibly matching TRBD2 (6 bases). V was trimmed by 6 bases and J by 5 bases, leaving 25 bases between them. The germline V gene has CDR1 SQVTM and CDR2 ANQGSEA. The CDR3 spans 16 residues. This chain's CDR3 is CSVRGRRPGREETQYF. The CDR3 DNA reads TGCAGCGTGCGGGGCCGACGTCCGGGACGGGAGGAGACCCAGTACTTC. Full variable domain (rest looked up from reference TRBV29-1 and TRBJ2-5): SAVISQKPSRDICQRGTSLTIQCQVDSQVTMMFWYRQQPGQSLTLIATANQGSEATYESGFVIDKFPISRPNLTFSTLTVSNMSPEDSSIYLCSVRGRRPGREETQYFGPGTRLLVL.

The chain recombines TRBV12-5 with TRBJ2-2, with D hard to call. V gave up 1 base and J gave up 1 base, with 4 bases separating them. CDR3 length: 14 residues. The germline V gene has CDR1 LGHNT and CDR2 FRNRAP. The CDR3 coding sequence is TGTGCTAGTGGTTTGGACCTGAACACCGGGGAGCTGTTTTTT. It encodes CASGLDLNTGELFF.

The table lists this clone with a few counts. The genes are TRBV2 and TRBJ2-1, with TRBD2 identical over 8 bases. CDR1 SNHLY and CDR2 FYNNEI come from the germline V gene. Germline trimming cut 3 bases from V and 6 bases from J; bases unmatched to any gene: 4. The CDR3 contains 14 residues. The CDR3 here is CASSESGSANEQFF. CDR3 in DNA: TGTGCCAGCAGTGAGAGCGGGAGTGCCAATGAGCAGTTCTTC.

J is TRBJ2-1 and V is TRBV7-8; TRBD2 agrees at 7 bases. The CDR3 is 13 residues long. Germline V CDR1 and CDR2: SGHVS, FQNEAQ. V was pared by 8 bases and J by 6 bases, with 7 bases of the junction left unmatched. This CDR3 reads CASGGLLGNEQFF. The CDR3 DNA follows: TGTGCCAGCGGGGGACTACTTGGCAATGAGCAGTTCTTC.

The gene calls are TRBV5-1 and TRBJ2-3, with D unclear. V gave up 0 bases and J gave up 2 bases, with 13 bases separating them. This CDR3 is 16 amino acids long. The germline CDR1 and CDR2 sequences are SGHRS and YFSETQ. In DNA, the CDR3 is TGCGCCAGCAGCTTGGGAGAGCTTGGGGACACAGATACGCAGTATTTT. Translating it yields CASSLGELGDTDTQYF.

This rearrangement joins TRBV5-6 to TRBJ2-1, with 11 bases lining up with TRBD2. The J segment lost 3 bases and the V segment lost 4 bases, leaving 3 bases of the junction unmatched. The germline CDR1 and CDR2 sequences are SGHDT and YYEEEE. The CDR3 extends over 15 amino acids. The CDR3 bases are TGTGCCAGCAGCCCTAGCGGGAGGCTCTACAATGAGCAGTTCTTC. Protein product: CASSPSGRLYNEQFF.

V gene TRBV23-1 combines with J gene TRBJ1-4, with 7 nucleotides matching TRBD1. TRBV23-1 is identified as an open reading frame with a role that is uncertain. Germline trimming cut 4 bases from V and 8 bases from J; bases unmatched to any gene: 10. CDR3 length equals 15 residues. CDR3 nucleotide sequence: TGCGCCAGCAGTCTCATCAGACAGGGAGAAGAAAAACTGTTTTTT. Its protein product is CASSLIRQGEEKLFF.

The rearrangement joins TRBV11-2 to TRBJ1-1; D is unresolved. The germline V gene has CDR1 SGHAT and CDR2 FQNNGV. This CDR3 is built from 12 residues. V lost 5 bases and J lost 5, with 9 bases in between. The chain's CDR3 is CASSPRETEAFF. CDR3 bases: TGTGCCAGCAGCCCTCGGGAAACTGAAGCTTTCTTT. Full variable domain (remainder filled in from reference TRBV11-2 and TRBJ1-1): EAGVAQSPRYKIIEKRQSVAFWCNPISGHATLYWYQQILGQGPKLLIQFQNNGVVDDSQLPKDRFSAERLKGVDSTLKIQPAKLEDSAVYLCASSPRETEAFFGQGTRLTVV.

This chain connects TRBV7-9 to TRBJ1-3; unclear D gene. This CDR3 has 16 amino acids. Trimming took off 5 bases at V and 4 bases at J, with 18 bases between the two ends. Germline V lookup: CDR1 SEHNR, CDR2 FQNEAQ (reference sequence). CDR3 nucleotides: TGTGCCAGCAGCCCGGATGGTTCAAGGGCCGGAAACACCATATATTTT. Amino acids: CASSPDGSRAGNTIYF.

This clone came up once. CDR3: CATSPQAEGVYGYTF. The CDR3 DNA follows: TGTGCCACCAGCCCACAGGCCGAGGGGGTCTATGGCTACACCTTC. The chain has TRBV15 and TRBJ1-2, with D perhaps TRBD1 (6 bases). Germline V gene lookup returns CDR1 LNHNV and CDR2 YYDKDF (reference sequence). The ends were cut back, 5 bases at V and 4 bases at J, with 17 bases in the middle. This CDR3 has 15 residues.

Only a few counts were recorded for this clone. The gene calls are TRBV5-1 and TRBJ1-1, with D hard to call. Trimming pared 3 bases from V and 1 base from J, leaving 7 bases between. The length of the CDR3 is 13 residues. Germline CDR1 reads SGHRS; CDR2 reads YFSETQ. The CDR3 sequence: CASSWTRNTEAFF. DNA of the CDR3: TGCGCCAGCAGCTGGACCAGGAACACTGAAGCTTTCTTT.

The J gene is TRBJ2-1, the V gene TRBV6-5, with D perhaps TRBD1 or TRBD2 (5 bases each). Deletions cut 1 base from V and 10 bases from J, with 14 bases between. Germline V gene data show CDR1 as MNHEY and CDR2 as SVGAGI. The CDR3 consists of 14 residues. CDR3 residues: CASSYFTGTQEQFF. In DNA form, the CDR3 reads TGTGCCAGCAGTTACTTTACCGGGACCCAAGAGCAGTTCTTC.

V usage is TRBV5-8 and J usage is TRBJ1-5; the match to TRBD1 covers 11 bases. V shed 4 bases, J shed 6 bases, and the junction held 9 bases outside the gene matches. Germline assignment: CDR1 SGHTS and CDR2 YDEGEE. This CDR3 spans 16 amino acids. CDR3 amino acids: CASSQRTGGMGQPQHF. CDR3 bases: TGTGCCAGCAGCCAGCGGACAGGGGGCATGGGTCAGCCCCAGCATTTT.

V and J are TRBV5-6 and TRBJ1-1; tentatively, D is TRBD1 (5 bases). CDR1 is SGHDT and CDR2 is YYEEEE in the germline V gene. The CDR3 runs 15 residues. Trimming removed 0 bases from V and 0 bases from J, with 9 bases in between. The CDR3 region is CASSLVGGVNTEAFF. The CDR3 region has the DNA TGTGCCAGCAGCTTGGTTGGGGGGGTGAACACTGAAGCTTTCTTT.